This TCR beta chain was sequenced in a study of cytomegalovirus exposure and HLA in healthy donors. This CDR3 contains 15 residues. Germline values: CDR1 SGHRS, CDR2 YFSETQ. PCR primers comprised 60 Vbeta and 13 Jbeta primers. TCRdb's copy holds only in-frame clones and misses some; the assay was immunoSEQ multiplex PCR. The data hold approximately 180,000 clones, with 70% to 80% observed a single time. Turning to this clone: Germline and junction disagree at one end, which may indicate a read error. The sample carries other DNA sequences with the same CDR3.

The V gene is TRBV5-1, the J gene TRBJ1-1; D unresolved. This clonotype originated in a woman aged 50 to 60 in good health and CMV-seronegative. The sequencing input was PBMCs. Here the CDR3 reads CASREAAVLNTEAFF. In nucleotides, the CDR3 is TGCGCCAGCAGGGAGGCCGCAGTCCTGAACACTGAGGCTTTCTTT.